This T cell receptor (beta chain) stems from a study of tumor-infiltrating lymphocytes in oesophageal squamous cell carcinoma. MiXCR, applied by TCRdb to the PCR reads, yields one record per CDR3 protein. The table lists nearly 20,000 distinct CDR3 sequences, 41% of them singletons, with 30% to 45% in the top ten. The CDR3 length is 16 residues. Germline lookup yields CDR1 SGHNT and CDR2 YYREEE (reference sequence). Unmatched junction bases numbered 5, after V lost 4 bases and J lost 6 bases. This clonotype was observed a handful of times. The chain joins TRBV5-4 to TRBJ2-2; the match to TRBD2 covers 14 bases. The origin of this receptor is a male donor with esophageal squamous cell carcinoma. Sequenced material: esophageal tumor tissue. The CDR3 is CASSGRLAGGAGELFF. Written as DNA, the CDR3 is TGTGCCAGCAGCGGGAGACTAGCGGGAGGGGCCGGGGAGCTGTTTTTT.